This is a list of T cell receptor beta chains from one sample in a study of T cells of healthy individuals. TCRdb re-called the 5' RACE reads through MiXCR, storing one row per CDR3 protein. This table has about 96,000 distinct CDR3 sequences, roughly 18% appearing once. The origin of the receptors is a human donor in good health. CDR3s include the opening cysteine and the closing phenylalanine or tryptophan. Fields, in order: J gene, V gene, CDR3 protein.

TRBJ1-2 | TRBV5-6 | CASSLSRVGYTF
TRBJ2-2 | TRBV6-2/TRBV6-3 | CASSLRRAGNTGELFF
TRBJ2-1 | TRBV20-1 | CSARGLAGGVEQFF
TRBJ2-1 | TRBV7-6 | CASSSRQGGYNEQFF
TRBJ2-1 | TRBV7-9 | CASSLAAGASYNEQFF
TRBJ2-5 | TRBV7-3 | CASSSTVYETQYF
TRBJ1-2 | TRBV12-3/TRBV12-4 | CASSFSFSRTDTNYGYTF
TRBJ2-1 | TRBV18 | CASSPGPTLLF
TRBJ2-3 | TRBV5-6 | CASSARQGTQYF
TRBJ2-7 | TRBV23-1 | CASSQLQGASYEQYF
TRBJ2-7 | TRBV11-2 | CASSLTSGQTYEQYF
TRBJ2-5 | TRBV6-2/TRBV6-3 | CASSYTKTQYF
TRBJ2-7 | TRBV28 | CASRTRRTYEQYF
TRBJ1-5 | TRBV6-6 | CASSGPGPQHF
TRBJ2-6 | TRBV6-5 | CASSGRVRGPGGANVLTF
TRBJ1-1 | TRBV20-1 | CSAKSRLMNTEAFF
TRBJ1-1 | TRBV6-6 | CASTTGTYSTAFF
TRBJ1-1 | TRBV28 | CASSSNTGNAFF
TRBJ2-2 | TRBV20-1 | CSARDGRGAGELFF
TRBJ2-7 | TRBV28 | CASRQGYGPFEQYF
TRBJ2-7 | TRBV28 | CASSSGSFSSYEQYF
TRBJ2-4 | TRBV28 | CASSFVGVTKNIQYF
TRBJ2-3 | TRBV29-1 | CSVVGGTQYF
TRBJ1-1 | TRBV20-1 | CSALFQEGAFF